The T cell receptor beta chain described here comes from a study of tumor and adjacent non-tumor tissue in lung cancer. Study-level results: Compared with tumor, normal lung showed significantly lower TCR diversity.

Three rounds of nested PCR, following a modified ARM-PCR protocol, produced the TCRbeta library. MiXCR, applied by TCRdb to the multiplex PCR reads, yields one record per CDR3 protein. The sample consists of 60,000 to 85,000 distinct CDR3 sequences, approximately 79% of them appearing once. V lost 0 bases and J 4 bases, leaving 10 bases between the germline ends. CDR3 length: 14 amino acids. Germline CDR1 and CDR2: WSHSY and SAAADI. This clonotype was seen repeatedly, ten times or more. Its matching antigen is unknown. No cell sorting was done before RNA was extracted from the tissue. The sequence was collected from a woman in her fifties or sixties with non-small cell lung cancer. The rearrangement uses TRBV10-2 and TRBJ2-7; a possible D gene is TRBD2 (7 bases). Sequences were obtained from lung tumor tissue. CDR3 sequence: CASSESGGVYEQYF. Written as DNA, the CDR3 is TGCGCCAGCAGTGAGTCAGGGGGGGTTTACGAGCAGTACTTC.